The present T cell receptor (beta chain) was sequenced within a study of patients and donors after allogeneic stem cell transplantation. MiXCR, run by TCRdb on the RT-PCR reads, gives a single entry per CDR3 protein. The table lists hundreds of thousands of distinct CDR3 sequences, around 15% of them singletons. The receptor was derived from a human donor who was either an allogeneic HSCT recipient or a stem cell or donor lymphocyte infusion donor (not recorded which). It is not recorded whose cells these are; they may come from a transplant donor. The sequencing sample was made of blood, either unsorted or a sorted T cell fraction (not recorded which).

As DNA, the CDR3 is TGTGCCAGCAGTTTCCAGCAAGAGACCCAGTACTTC. Its translation: CASSFQQETQYF. This chain joins TRBV28 and TRBJ2-5; no definite D call. V was pared by 3 bases and J by 2 bases, with 4 bases between. This CDR3 is 12 amino acids long. Germline lookup yields CDR1 MDHEN and CDR2 SYDVKM. The full variable domain, in which reference TRBV28 and TRBJ2-5 provide the parts outside the CDR3, is DVKVTQSSRYLVKRTGEKVFLECVQDMDHENMFWYRQDPGLGLRLIYFSYDVKMKEKGDIPEGYSVSREKKERFSLILESASTNQTSMYLCASSFQQETQYFGPGTRLLVL.